This TCR beta chain was recovered during a study of neurological immune-mediated disorders. Study-level points and caveats: It was the repertoires of 18 of 34 multiple sclerosis patients that phylogenetic grouping placed in one related-CDR3 cluster, which is a possible signature.

In its sample, this clonotype was seen many times. Its matching antigen is unknown. V gave up 7 bases and J gave up 8 bases, with 14 bases separating them. Germline V lookup: CDR1 LNHDA, CDR2 SQIVND (reference sequence). This CDR3 spans 13 amino acids. The cDNA was produced through 5'RACE with 10-nucleotide random UMIs. Using its own MiXCR run on the 5' RACE reads, TCRdb lists one record per CDR3 protein. The sample consists of about 66,000 distinct CDR3 sequences, 3.9% of them appearing once. Unsorted libraries were derived from 2 million PBMCs stored at -80 C. Sequencing was carried out using PBMCs. The sequence was collected from a young man with multiple sclerosis. The V and J genes are TRBV19 and TRBJ1-4, with D possibly TRBD1 on 6 matching bases. CDR3 coding DNA: TGTGCCAGTACGGACAGATTGATGGAAAAACTGTTTTTT. Protein: CASTDRLMEKLFF. Combining the CDR3 with reference TRBV19 and TRBJ1-4 gives the whole variable domain DGGITQSPKYLFRKEGQNVTLSCEQNLNHDAMYWYRQDPGQGLRLIYYSQIVNDFQKGDIAEGYSVSREKKESFPLTVTSAQKNPTAFYLCASTDRLMEKLFFGSGTQLSVL.